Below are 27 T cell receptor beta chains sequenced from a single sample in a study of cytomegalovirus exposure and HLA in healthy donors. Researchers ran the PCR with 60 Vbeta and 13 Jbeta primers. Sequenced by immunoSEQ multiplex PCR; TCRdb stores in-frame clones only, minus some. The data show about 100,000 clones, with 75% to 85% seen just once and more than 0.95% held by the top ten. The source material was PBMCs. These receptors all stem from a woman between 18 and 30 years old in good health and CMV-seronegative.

CDR3 nucleotide sequence: TGCGCCAGCAGCCAAGATGGGACTAGCGGGAACTACAATGAGCAGTTCTTC. Translated: CASSQDGTSGNYNEQFF. The chain combines TRBV4-1 with TRBJ2-1; TRBD2 matches at 13 bases. Germline V CDR1 and CDR2: MGHRA, YSYEKL. Trimming took 0 bases from V and 3 from J; bases not matched to a gene: 2. The length of the CDR3 is 17 residues.

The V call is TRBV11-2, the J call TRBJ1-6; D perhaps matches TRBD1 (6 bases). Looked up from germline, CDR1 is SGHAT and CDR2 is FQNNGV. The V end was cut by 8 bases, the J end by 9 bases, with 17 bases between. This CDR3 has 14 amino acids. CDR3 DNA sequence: TGTGCCAGCGGAGTACGACAGGCCCTTTCACCCCTCCACTTT. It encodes CASGVRQALSPLHF.

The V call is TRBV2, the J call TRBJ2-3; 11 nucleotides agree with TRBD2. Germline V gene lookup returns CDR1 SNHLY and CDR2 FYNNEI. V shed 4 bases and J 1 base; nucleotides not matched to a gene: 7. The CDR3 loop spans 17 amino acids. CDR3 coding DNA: TGTGCCAGCAGTGCCAGCAGTAGCGGGGGGGGCACAGATACGCAGTATTTT. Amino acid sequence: CASSASSSGGGTDTQYF.

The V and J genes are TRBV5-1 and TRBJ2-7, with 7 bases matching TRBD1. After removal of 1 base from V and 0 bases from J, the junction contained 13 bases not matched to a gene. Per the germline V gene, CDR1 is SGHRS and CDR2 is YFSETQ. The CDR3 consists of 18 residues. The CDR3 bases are TGCGCCAGCAGCTTGTTCCCGACGGGACAGACAAGCTCCTACGAGCAGTACTTC. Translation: CASSLFPTGQTSSYEQYF.

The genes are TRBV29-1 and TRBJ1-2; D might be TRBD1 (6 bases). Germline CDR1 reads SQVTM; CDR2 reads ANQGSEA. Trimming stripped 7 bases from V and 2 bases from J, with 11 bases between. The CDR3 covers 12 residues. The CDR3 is CSGADRNYGYTF. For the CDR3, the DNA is TGCAGCGGGGCGGACAGAAACTATGGCTACACCTTC.

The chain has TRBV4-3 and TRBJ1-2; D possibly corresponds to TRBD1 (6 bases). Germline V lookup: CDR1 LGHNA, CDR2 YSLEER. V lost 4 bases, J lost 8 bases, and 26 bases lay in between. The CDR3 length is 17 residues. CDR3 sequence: CASSLEFGTIVTYGYTF. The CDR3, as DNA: TGCGCCAGCAGCCTGGAATTTGGGACAATCGTGACCTACGGCTACACCTTC.

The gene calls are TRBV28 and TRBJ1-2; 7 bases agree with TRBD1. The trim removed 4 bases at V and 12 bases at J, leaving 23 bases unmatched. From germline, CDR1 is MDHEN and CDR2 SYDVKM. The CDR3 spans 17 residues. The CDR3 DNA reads TGTGCCAGCAGTTCCCATCTCACGGACAGGCCCGTATTGGGTCACACCTTC. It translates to CASSSHLTDRPVLGHTF.

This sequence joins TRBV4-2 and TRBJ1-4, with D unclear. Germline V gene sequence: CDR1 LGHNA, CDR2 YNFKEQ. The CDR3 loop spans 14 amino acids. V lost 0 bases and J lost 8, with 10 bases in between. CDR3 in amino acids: CASSQDFLYEKLFF. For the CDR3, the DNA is TGTGCCAGCAGCCAAGATTTCCTATACGAAAAACTGTTTTTT.

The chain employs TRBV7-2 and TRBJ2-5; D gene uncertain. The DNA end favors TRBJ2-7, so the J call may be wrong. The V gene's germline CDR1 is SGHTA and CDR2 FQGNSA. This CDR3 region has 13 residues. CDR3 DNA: TGTGCCAGCAGCTCGACCGTTAGCCTCGAGCAGTACTTC. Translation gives CASSSTVSLEQYF.

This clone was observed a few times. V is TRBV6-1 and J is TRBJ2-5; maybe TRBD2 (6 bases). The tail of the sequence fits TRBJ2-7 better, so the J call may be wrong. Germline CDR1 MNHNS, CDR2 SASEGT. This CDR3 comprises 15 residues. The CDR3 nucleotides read TGTGCCAGCAGTGCCCGGGACGGGAGCTCCTACGAGCAGTACTTC. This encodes CASSARDGSSYEQYF.

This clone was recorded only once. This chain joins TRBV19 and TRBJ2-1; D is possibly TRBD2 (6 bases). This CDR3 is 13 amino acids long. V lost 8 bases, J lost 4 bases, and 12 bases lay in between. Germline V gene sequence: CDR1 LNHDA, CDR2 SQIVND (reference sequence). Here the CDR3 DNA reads TGTGCCAGTGGATCCGGACTATACAATGAGCAGTTCTTC. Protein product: CASGSGLYNEQFF.

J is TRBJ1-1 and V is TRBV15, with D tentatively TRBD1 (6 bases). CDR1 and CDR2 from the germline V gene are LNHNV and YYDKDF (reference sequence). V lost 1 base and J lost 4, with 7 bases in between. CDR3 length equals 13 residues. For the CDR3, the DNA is TGTGCCACCAGCAGAGTCAGGGGCACTGAAGCTTTCTTT. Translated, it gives CATSRVRGTEAFF.

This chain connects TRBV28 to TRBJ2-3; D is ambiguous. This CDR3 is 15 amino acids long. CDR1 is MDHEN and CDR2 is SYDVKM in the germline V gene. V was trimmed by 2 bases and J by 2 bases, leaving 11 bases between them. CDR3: CASSLPSRTTDTQYF. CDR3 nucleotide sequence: TGTGCCAGCAGTTTACCGTCTAGAACCACAGATACGCAGTATTTT.

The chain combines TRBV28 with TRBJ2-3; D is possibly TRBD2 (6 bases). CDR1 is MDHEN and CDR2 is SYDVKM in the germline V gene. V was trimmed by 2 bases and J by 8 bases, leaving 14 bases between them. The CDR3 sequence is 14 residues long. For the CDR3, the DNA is TGTGCCAGCAGTTTAGGCGGGGCAACGGGTACGCAGTATTTT. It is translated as CASSLGGATGTQYF.

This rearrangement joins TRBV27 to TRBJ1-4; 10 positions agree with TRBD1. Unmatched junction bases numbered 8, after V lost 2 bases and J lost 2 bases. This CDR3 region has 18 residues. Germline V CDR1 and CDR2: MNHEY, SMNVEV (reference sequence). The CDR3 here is CASSLRSGTGVTNEKLFF. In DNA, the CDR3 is TGTGCCAGCAGTTTACGATCCGGGACAGGGGTTACTAATGAAAAACTGTTTTTT. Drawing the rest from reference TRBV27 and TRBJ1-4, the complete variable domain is EAQVTQNPRYLITVTGKKLTVTCSQNMNHEYMSWYRQDPGLGLRQIYYSMNVEVTDKGDVPEGYKVSRKEKRNFPLILESPSPNQTSLYFCASSLRSGTGVTNEKLFFGSGTQLSVL.

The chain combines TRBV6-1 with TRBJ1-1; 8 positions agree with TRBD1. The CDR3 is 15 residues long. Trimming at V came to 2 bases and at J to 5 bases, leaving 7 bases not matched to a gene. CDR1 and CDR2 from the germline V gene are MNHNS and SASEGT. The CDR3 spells CASSEKTGQGTEAFF. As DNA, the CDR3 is TGTGCCAGCAGTGAAAAAACCGGACAGGGAACTGAAGCTTTCTTT.

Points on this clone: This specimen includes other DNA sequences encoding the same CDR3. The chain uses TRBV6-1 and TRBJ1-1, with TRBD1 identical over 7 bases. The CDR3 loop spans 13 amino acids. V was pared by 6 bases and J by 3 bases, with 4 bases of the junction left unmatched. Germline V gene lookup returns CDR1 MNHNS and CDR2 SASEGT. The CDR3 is CASSPDRDTEAFF. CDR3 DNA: TGTGCCAGCAGCCCAGACAGGGACACTGAAGCTTTCTTT.

CDR3 region: CASSGRGEQANYGYTF. The CDR3 DNA is TGTGCCAGCTCAGGCCGGGGAGAACAAGCTAACTATGGCTACACCTTC. The chain is built from TRBV18 and TRBJ1-2, with unresolved D. V lost 5 bases, J lost 0 bases, and 16 bases lay in between. This CDR3 spans 16 amino acids. The germline gives CDR1 KGHSH, CDR2 LQKENI.

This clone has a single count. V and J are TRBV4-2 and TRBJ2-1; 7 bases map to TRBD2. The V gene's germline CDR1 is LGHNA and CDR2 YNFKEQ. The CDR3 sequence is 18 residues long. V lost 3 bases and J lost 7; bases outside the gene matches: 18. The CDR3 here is CASSHGKAEGLGGNEQFF. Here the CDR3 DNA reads TGTGCCAGCAGCCATGGTAAAGCGGAGGGCCTCGGGGGGAATGAGCAGTTCTTC.

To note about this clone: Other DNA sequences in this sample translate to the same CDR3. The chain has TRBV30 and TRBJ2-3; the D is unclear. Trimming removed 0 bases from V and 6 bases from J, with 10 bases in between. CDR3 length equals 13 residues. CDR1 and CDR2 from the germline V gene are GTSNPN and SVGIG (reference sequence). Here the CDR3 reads CAWSVQLRDTQYF. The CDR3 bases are TGTGCCTGGAGTGTGCAACTTCGGGATACGCAGTATTTT.

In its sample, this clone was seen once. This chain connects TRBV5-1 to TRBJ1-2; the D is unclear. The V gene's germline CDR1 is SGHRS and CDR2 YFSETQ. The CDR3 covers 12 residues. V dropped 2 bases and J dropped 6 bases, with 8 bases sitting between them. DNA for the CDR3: TGCGCCAGCAGCTTAATGAGTAATGGCTACACCTTC. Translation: CASSLMSNGYTF. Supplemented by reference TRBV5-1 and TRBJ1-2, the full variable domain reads KAGVTQTPRYLIKTRGQQVTLSCSPISGHRSVSWYQQTPGQGLQFLFEYFSETQRNKGNFPGRFSGRQFSNSRSEMNVSTLELGDSALYLCASSLMSNGYTFGSGTRLTVV.

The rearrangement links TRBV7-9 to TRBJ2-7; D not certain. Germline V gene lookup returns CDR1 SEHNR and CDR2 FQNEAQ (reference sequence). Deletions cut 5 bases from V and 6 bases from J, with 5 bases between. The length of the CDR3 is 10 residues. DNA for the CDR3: TGTGCCAGCAGCCCGGGCGAGCAGTACTTC. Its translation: CASSPGEQYF.

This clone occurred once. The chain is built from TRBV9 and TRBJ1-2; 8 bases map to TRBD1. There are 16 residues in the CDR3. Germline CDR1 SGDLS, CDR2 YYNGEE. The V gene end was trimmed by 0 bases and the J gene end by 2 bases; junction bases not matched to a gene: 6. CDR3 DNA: TGTGCCAGCAGCGTAGGTCCCGGGACAGGAAACTATGGCTACACCTTC. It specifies CASSVGPGTGNYGYTF.

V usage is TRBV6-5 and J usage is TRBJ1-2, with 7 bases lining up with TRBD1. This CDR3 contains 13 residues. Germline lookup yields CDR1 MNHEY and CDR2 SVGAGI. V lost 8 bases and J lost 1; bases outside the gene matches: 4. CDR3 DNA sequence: TGTGCCAGCCGAAGGGACAGTAACTATGGCTACACCTTC. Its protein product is CASRRDSNYGYTF.

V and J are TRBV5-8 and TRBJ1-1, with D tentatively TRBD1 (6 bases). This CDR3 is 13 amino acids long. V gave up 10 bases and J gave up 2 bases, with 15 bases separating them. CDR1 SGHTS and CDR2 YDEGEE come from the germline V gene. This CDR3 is CAAKRGTNTEAFF. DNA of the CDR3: TGTGCCGCCAAAAGGGGGACCAACACTGAAGCTTTCTTT.

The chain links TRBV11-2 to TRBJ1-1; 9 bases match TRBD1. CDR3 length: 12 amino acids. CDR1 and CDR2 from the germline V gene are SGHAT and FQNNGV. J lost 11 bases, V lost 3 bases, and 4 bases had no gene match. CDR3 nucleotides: TGTGCCAGCAGCTTTAGGGACAGGGAGGCTTTCTTT. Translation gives CASSFRDREAFF.

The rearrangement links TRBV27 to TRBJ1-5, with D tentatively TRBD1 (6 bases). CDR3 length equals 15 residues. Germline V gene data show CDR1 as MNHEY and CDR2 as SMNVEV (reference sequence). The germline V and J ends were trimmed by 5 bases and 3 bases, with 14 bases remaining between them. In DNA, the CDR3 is TGTGCCAGCAGTCTAAGCCAGGGGTACAATCAGCCCCAGCATTTT. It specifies CASSLSQGYNQPQHF.